This T cell receptor beta chain came from a study of cytomegalovirus exposure and HLA in healthy donors. Points from the study as a whole: A few chains tied to CMV proved CMV antigen-specific in vitro.

The PCR ran on 60 Vbeta and 13 Jbeta primers. Assay: immunoSEQ multiplex PCR; the TCRdb copy retains only in-frame clones and omits some. The listing contains approximately 45,000 clones. A remark on this clone: No antigen is known for it.

Germline assignment: CDR1 SGHRS and CDR2 YFSETQ. V was cut by 2 bases and J by 2 bases, with 12 bases left in between. The CDR3 runs to 15 residues. This clonotype was obtained from a male donor in good health and CMV-seronegative. The sequencing sample was made of PBMCs. The chain links TRBV5-1 to TRBJ2-3, with D maybe TRBD2 (6 bases). The CDR3 loop reads CASSLVGRDTDTQYF. The CDR3 coding sequence is TGCGCCAGCAGCTTAGTCGGGCGGGACACAGATACGCAGTATTTT.